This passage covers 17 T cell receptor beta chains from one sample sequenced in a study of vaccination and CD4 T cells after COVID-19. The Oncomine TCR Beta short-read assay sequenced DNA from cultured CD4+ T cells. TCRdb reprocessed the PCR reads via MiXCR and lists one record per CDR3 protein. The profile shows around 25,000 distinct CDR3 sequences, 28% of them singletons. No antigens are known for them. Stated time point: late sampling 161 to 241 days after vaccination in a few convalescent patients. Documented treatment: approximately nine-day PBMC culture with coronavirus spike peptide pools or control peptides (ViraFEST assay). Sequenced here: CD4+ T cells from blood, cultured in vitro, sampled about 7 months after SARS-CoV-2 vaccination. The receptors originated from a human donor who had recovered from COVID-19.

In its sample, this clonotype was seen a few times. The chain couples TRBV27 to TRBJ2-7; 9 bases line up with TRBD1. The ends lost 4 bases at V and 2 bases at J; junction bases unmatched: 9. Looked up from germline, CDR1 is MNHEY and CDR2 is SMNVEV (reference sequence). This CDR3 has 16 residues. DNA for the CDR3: TGTGCCAGCAGTTCCCTTAGAGACAGGGGGACCTACGAGCAGTACTTC. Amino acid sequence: CASSSLRDRGTYEQYF.

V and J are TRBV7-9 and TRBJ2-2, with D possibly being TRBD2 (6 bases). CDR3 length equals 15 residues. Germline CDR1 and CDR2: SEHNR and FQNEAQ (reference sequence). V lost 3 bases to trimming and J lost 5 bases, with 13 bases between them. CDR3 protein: CASSLGLPLTGELFF. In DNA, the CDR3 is TGTGCCAGCAGCTTGGGACTCCCTTTGACCGGGGAGCTGTTTTTT. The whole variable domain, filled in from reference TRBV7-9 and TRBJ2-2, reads DTGVSQNPRHKITKRGQNVTFRCDPISEHNRLYWYRQTLGQGPEFLTYFQNEAQLEKSRLLSDRFSAERPKGSFSTLEIQRTEQGDSAMYLCASSLGLPLTGELFFGEGSRLTVL.

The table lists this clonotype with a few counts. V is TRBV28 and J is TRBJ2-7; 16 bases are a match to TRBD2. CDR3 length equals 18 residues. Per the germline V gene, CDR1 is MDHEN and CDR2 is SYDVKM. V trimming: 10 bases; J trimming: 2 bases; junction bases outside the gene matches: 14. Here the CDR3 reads CATNKPGLAGGGPYEQYF. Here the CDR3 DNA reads TGTGCCACCAACAAACCGGGACTAGCGGGGGGGGGACCCTACGAGCAGTACTTC.

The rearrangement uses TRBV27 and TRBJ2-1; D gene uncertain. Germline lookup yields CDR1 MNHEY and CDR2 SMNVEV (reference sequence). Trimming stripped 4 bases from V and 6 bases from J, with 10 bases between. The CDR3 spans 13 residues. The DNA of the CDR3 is TGTGCCAGCAGTTCCATCTTGACCAATGAGCAGTTCTTC. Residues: CASSSILTNEQFF.

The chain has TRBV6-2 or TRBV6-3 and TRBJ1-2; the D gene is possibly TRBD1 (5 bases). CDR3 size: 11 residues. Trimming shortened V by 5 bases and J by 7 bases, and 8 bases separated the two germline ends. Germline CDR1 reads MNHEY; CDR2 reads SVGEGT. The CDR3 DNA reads TGTGCCAGCAGTCGGACATTTGGCTACACCTTC. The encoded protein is CASSRTFGYTF.

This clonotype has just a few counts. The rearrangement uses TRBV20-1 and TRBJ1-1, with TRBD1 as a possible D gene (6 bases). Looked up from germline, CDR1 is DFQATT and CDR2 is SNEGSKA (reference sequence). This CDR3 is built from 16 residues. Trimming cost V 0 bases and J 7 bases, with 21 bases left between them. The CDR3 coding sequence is TGCAGTGCTAGAGATCTAGGGACACGGATGCGAAATGAAGCTTTCTTT. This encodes CSARDLGTRMRNEAFF.

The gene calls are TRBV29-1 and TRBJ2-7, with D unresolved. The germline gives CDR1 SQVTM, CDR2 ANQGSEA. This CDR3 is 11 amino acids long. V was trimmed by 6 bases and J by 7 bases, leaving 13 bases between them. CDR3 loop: CSVGRSGEQYF. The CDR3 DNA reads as TGCAGCGTGGGCAGGTCGGGTGAGCAGTACTTC.

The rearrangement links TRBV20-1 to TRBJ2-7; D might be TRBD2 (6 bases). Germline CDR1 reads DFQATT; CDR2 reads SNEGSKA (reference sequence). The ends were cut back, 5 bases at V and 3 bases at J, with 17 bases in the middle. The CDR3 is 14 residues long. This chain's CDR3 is CSAGRRDSYYEQYF. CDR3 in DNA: TGCAGTGCTGGCCGCCGGGACTCCTACTACGAGCAGTACTTC.

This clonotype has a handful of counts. CDR3 in DNA: TGTGCCAGCAGCGACCTCTACGAGCAGTACTTC. Translating it yields CASSDLYEQYF. J is TRBJ2-7 and V is TRBV6-1; D unclear. V lost 6 bases, J lost 3 bases, and 6 bases lay in between. The CDR3 is 11 residues long. Germline V gene data show CDR1 as MNHNS and CDR2 as SASEGT.

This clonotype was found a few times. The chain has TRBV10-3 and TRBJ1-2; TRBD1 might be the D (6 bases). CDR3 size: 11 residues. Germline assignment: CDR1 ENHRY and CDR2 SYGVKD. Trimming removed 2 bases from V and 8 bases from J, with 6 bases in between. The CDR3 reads CAISEGTGYTF. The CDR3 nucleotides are TGTGCCATCAGTGAGGGGACAGGCTACACCTTC.

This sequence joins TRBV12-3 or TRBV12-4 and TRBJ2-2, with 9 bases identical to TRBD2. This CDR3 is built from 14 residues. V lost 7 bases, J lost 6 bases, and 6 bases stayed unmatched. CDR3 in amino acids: CASTLGLASGELFF. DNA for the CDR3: TGTGCCAGCACCCTAGGACTAGCGTCCGGGGAGCTGTTTTTT.

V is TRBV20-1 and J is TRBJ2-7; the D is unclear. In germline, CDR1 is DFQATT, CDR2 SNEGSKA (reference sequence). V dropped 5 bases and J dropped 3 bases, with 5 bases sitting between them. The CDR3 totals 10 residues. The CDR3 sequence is CSAENYEQYF. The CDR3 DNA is TGCAGTGCTGAAAACTACGAGCAGTACTTC.

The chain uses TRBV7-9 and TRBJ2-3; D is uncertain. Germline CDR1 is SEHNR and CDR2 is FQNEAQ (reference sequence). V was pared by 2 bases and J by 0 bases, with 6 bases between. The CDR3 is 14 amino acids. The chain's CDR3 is CASSLLVSTDTQYF. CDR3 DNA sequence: TGTGCCAGCAGCTTACTTGTAAGCACAGATACGCAGTATTTT. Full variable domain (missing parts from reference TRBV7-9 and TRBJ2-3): DTGVSQNPRHKITKRGQNVTFRCDPISEHNRLYWYRQTLGQGPEFLTYFQNEAQLEKSRLLSDRFSAERPKGSFSTLEIQRTEQGDSAMYLCASSLLVSTDTQYFGPGTRLTVL.

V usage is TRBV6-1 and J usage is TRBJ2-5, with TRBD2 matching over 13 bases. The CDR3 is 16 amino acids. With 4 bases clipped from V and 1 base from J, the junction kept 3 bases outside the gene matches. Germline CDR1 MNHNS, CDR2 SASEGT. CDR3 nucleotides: TGTGCCAGCAGTGGGACTAGCGGGAGACCCCAAGAGACCCAGTACTTC. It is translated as CASSGTSGRPQETQYF.

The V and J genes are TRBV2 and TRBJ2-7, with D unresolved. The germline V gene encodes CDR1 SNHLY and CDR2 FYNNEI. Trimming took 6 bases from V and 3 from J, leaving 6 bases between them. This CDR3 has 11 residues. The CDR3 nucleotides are TGTGCCAGCAGAGAAAACTACGAGCAGTACTTC. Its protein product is CASRENYEQYF.

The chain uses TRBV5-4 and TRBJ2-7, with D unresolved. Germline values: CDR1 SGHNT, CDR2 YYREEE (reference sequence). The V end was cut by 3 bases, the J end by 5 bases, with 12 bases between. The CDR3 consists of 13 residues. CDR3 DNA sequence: TGTGCCAGCAGCTCACCGCTTGGAGACGAGCAGTACTTC. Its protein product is CASSSPLGDEQYF.

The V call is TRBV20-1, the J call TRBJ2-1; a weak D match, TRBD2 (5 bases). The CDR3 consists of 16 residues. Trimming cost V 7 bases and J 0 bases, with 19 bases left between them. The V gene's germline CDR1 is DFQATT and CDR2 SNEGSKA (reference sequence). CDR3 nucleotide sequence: TGCAGTGTCAAGAGGGTTTTACTCCCCTCCTACAATGAGCAGTTCTTC. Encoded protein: CSVKRVLLPSYNEQFF.